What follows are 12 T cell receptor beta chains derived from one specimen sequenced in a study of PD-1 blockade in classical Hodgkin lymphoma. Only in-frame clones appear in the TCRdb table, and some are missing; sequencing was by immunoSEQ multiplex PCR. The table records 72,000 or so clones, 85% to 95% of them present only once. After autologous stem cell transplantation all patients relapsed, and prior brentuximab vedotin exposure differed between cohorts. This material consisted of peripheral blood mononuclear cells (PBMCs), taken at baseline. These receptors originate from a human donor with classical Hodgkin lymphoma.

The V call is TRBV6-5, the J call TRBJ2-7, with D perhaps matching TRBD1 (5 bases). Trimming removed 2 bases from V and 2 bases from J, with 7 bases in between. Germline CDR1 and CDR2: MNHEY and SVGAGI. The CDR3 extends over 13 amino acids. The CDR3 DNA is TGTGCCAGCAGTTACCAAGGGGCCTACGAGCAGTACTTC. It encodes CASSYQGAYEQYF.

CDR3 in amino acids: CASSPRPGRETQYF. In nucleotides, the CDR3 is TGTGCCAGCAGTCCCCGGCCGGGGAGAGAGACCCAGTACTTC. J is TRBJ2-5 and V is TRBV6-6; D possibly corresponds to TRBD2 (5 bases). The CDR3 has 14 residues. The V gene's germline CDR1 is MNHNY and CDR2 SVGAGI (reference sequence). Trimming took 5 bases from V and 4 from J, leaving 14 bases between them.

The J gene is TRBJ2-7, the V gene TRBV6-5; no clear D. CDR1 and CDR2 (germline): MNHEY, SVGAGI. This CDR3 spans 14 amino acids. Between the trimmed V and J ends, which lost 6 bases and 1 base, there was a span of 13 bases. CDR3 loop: CASSPAQASYEQYF. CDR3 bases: TGTGCCAGCAGCCCGGCGCAGGCATCCTACGAGCAGTACTTC.

The CDR3 DNA reads as TGTGCCTGGGCACAGGGAAATAATGAAAAACTGTTTTTT. It specifies CAWAQGNNEKLFF. This chain links TRBV30 with TRBJ1-4; the D gene is possibly TRBD1 (6 bases). The CDR3 runs 13 residues. Germline-derived CDR1 and CDR2 are GTSNPN and SVGIG (reference sequence). The germline V and J ends were trimmed by 5 bases and 4 bases, with 11 bases remaining between them.

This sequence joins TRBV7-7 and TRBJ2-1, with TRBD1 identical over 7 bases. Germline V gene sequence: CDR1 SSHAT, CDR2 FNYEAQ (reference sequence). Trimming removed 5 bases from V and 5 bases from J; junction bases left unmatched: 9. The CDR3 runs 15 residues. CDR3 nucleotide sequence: TGTGCCAGCAGCCCAGAGACAGGGTTTGACAATGAGCAGTTCTTC. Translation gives CASSPETGFDNEQFF.

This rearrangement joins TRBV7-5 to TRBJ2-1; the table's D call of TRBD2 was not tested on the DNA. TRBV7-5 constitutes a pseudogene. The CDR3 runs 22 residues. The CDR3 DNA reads TGTGTCAGAAGCTTAGTCGGGGGACTAGCGGGACCACCATATGTTTCCTACAATGAGCAGTTCTTC. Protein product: CVRSLVGGLAGPPYVSYNEQFF.

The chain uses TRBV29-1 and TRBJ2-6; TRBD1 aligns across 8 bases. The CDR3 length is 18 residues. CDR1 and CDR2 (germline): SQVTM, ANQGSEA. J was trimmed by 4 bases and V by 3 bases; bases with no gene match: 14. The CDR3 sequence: CSVEGSSGGESGANVLTF. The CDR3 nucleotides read TGCAGCGTTGAGGGATCTTCAGGGGGCGAGTCCGGGGCCAACGTCCTGACTTTC.

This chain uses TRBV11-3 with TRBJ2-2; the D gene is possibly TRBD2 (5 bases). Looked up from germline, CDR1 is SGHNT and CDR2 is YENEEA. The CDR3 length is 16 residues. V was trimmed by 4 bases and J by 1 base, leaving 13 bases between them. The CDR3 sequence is CASSSQPGENTGELFF. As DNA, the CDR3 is TGTGCCAGCAGCTCACAGCCCGGGGAGAACACCGGGGAGCTGTTTTTT.

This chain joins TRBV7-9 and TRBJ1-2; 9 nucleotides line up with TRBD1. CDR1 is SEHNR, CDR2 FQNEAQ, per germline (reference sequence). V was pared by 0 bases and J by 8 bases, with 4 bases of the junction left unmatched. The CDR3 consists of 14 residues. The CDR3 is CASSLAGTGYGYTF. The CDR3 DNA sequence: TGTGCCAGCAGCTTAGCGGGGACAGGGTACGGCTACACCTTC.

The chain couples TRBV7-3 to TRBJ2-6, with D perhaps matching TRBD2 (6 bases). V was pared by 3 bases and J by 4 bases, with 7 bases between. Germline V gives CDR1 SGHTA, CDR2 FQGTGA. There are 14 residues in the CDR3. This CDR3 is CASSLAGGANVLTF. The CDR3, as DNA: TGTGCCAGCAGCTTGGCGGGAGGGGCCAACGTCCTGACTTTC.

The CDR3 protein is CASSTSGRSEQYF. CDR3 nucleotide sequence: TGTGCCAGTAGTACCAGCGGGAGGTCCGAGCAGTACTTC. The chain couples TRBV19 to TRBJ2-7, with 9 bases identical to TRBD2. The CDR3 loop spans 13 amino acids. Germline V gene lookup returns CDR1 LNHDA and CDR2 SQIVND (reference sequence). The J segment lost 6 bases and the V segment lost 4 bases, leaving 4 bases of the junction unmatched.

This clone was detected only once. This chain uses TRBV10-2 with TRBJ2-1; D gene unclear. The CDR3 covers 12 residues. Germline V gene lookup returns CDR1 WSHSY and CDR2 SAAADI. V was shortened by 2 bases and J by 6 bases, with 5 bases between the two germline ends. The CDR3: CASSEPFNEQFF. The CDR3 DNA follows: TGCGCCAGCAGTGAGCCTTTCAATGAGCAGTTCTTC.